Below, 28 T cell receptor beta chains from the same sample are listed, as sequenced in a study of PD-L1 blockade in urothelial cancer. Libraries were prepared by immunoSEQ multiplex PCR; TCRdb keeps only in-frame clonotypes and omits some of them. The repertoire holds more than 45,000 clones, with around four fifths as singletons. As for time point: pretreatment peripheral blood. The sequencing here drew on PBMCs, taken around atezolizumab (anti-PD-L1) treatment. These receptors were taken from a man aged 50 to 59 with urothelial cancer.

This clone was found once. This chain connects TRBV19 to TRBJ1-2, with TRBD1 matching over 8 bases. The CDR3 contains 16 residues. The germline V gene encodes CDR1 LNHDA and CDR2 SQIVND (reference sequence). V lost 3 bases and J lost 6; bases outside the gene matches: 12. CDR3 loop: CASSIRPSGGADGYTF. CDR3 coding DNA: TGTGCCAGTAGTATTCGACCTTCAGGGGGCGCGGATGGCTACACCTTC.

The chain is built from TRBV10-2 and TRBJ2-7; TRBD1 matches at 8 bases. Per the germline V gene, CDR1 is WSHSY and CDR2 is SAAADI. The V and J ends lost 6 bases and 7 bases, in that order; junction bases with no gene match: 11. The CDR3 runs 14 residues. The CDR3 loop is CASRPGQALGEQYV. The CDR3 nucleotides read TGCGCCAGCAGACCGGGACAGGCATTGGGGGAGCAGTACGTC.

The V gene is TRBV6-5, the J gene TRBJ1-6; D might be TRBD1 (6 bases). The CDR3 is made up of 16 amino acids. Germline CDR1 reads MNHEY; CDR2 reads SVGAGI. V was shortened by 4 bases and J by 6 bases, with 16 bases between the two germline ends. CDR3 in DNA: TGTGCCAGCAGTTCCCCACCCAGCAGGGGTAATTCACCCCTCCACTTT. Its translation is CASSSPPSRGNSPLHF.

This clone has more than one count but fewer than ten. V gene TRBV7-2 combines with J gene TRBJ2-2; 10 bases align to TRBD1. Germline CDR1 is SGHTA and CDR2 is FQGNSA. V was pared by 5 bases and J by 4 bases, with 7 bases of the junction left unmatched. The CDR3 spans 16 residues. The chain's CDR3 is CASSRNRDRGTGELFF. The DNA for the CDR3 is TGTGCCAGCAGCCGTAACCGGGACAGGGGCACCGGGGAGCTGTTTTTT.

The rearrangement uses TRBV18 and TRBJ2-1, with 10 bases aligning to TRBD2. Trimming cost V 1 base and J 7 bases; bases outside gene matches: 7. The CDR3 has 16 amino acids. The germline CDR1 and CDR2 sequences are KGHSH and LQKENI. The CDR3 DNA reads as TGTGCCAGCTCACCACGCGCCAGCGGGGGGGCAAATGAGCAGTTCTTC. Residues: CASSPRASGGANEQFF.

V is TRBV6-5 and J is TRBJ2-1; TRBD2 aligns across 7 bases. The CDR3 contains 15 residues. Germline CDR1 is MNHEY and CDR2 is SVGAGI. The V segment lost 3 bases and the J segment 5 bases; nucleotides outside the gene matches: 7. The CDR3 region has the DNA TGTGCCAGCAGTTATGGCGGGGGTTTCGACAATGAGCAGTTCTTC. This codes for CASSYGGGFDNEQFF.

This sequence joins TRBV5-1 and TRBJ2-3, with 8 positions matching TRBD2. V was clipped by 3 bases and J by 2 bases; unmatched bases: 5. In germline, CDR1 is SGHRS, CDR2 YFSETQ. This CDR3 contains 15 residues. CDR3 in amino acids: CASSYRAGVTDTQYF. CDR3 nucleotides: TGCGCCAGCAGCTACCGAGCGGGGGTCACAGATACGCAGTATTTT.

This clone was observed a single time. The rearrangement joins TRBV2 to TRBJ2-2; TRBD1 matches 9 bases. The germline V gene encodes CDR1 SNHLY and CDR2 FYNNEI. The CDR3 is 13 amino acids. V lost 8 bases to trimming and J lost 6 bases; unmatched junction nucleotides: 4. CDR3 sequence reads: CASGTGPPGELFF. The CDR3 DNA sequence: TGTGCCAGCGGGACAGGGCCCCCCGGGGAGCTGTTTTTT.

The CDR3 DNA reads TGCGCCAGCAGCTTGTTGGGGGCCACTGAAGCTTTCTTT. Its protein is CASSLLGATEAFF. This chain joins TRBV5-1 and TRBJ1-1; a possible D gene is TRBD1 (6 bases). The germline gives CDR1 SGHRS, CDR2 YFSETQ. Trimming cost V 1 base and J 4 bases, with 8 bases left between them. CDR3 length: 13 amino acids.

J is TRBJ2-7 and V is TRBV14, with TRBD2 matching over 8 bases. CDR1 and CDR2 (germline): SGHDN, FVKESK. The CDR3 spans 13 residues. The trim removed 4 bases at V and 2 bases at J, leaving 1 base unmatched. CDR3 coding DNA: TGTGCCAGCAGCCTCGGGAGGGCCTACGAGCAGTACTTC. The encoded protein is CASSLGRAYEQYF.

The chain joins TRBV10-3 to TRBJ1-1; the match to TRBD1 covers 10 bases. This CDR3 comprises 16 residues. V lost 3 bases and J lost 8; bases outside the gene matches: 12. Germline loops: CDR1 ENHRY, CDR2 SYGVKD. CDR3 protein: CAISDPGTGEFVEAFF. Here the CDR3 DNA reads TGTGCCATCAGTGATCCCGGGACAGGGGAATTTGTGGAAGCTTTCTTT.

V is TRBV2 and J is TRBJ1-1; 8 bases match TRBD1. There are 16 residues in the CDR3. Trimming at V came to 6 bases and at J to 1 base, leaving 10 bases not matched to a gene. Germline assignment: CDR1 SNHLY and CDR2 FYNNEI. The DNA for the CDR3 is TGTGCCAGCAGGGGAGACAGGGGCGCTACGAACACTGAAGCTTTCTTT. It translates to CASRGDRGATNTEAFF.

The sample holds one count of this clone. This sequence joins TRBV7-9 and TRBJ2-7; D gene unclear. This CDR3 contains 14 residues. The V gene lost 7 bases and the J gene lost 0 bases, with 13 bases spanning the gap. CDR1 and CDR2 (germline): SEHNR, FQNEAQ (reference sequence). This CDR3 is CASNPPSSSYEQYF. CDR3 coding DNA: TGTGCCAGCAACCCTCCTTCTAGCTCCTACGAGCAGTACTTC.

J is TRBJ1-1 and V is TRBV11-2; 7 nucleotides line up with TRBD1. Losses at the gene ends were 7 bases for V and 0 bases for J; bases not matched to a gene: 5. This CDR3 contains 14 residues. The germline gives CDR1 SGHAT, CDR2 FQNNGV. The CDR3 is CASTRGQLNTEAFF. In DNA, the CDR3 is TGTGCCAGCACCCGGGGACAGTTGAACACTGAAGCTTTCTTT. The variable domain in full, with the rest retrieved from reference TRBV11-2 and TRBJ1-1, is EAGVAQSPRYKIIEKRQSVAFWCNPISGHATLYWYQQILGQGPKLLIQFQNNGVVDDSQLPKDRFSAERLKGVDSTLKIQPAKLEDSAVYLCASTRGQLNTEAFFGQGTRLTVV.

This clone was seen a single time. This chain joins TRBV11-2 and TRBJ2-7, with D perhaps TRBD2 (6 bases). The germline gives CDR1 SGHAT, CDR2 FQNNGV. CDR3 length: 13 residues. Deletions cut 3 bases from V and 2 bases from J, with 8 bases between. CDR3 nucleotide sequence: TGTGCCAGCAGCTTTGGGGAGGCCTACGAGCAGTACTTC. Protein product: CASSFGEAYEQYF. Drawing the rest from reference TRBV11-2 and TRBJ2-7, the complete variable domain is EAGVAQSPRYKIIEKRQSVAFWCNPISGHATLYWYQQILGQGPKLLIQFQNNGVVDDSQLPKDRFSAERLKGVDSTLKIQPAKLEDSAVYLCASSFGEAYEQYFGPGTRLTVT.

The chain has TRBV29-1 and TRBJ2-4; D call uncertain. The CDR3 is 14 residues long. CDR1 and CDR2 from the germline V gene are SQVTM and ANQGSEA. Trimming removed 4 bases at V and 0 bases at J, with 10 bases between. The CDR3 DNA follows: TGCAGCGTTGTCCCGACACTAGCCAAAAACATTCAGTACTTC. Protein product: CSVVPTLAKNIQYF.

In this sample, this clone turned up once. This chain joins TRBV20-1 and TRBJ2-7; D might be TRBD2 (6 bases). Germline V gene lookup returns CDR1 DFQATT and CDR2 SNEGSKA (reference sequence). There are 11 residues in the CDR3. The V gene lost 6 bases and the J gene lost 5 bases, with 11 bases spanning the gap. CDR3 sequence: CSARSGDEQYV. Written as DNA, the CDR3 is TGCAGTGCCCGGTCGGGGGACGAGCAGTACGTC.

The J gene is TRBJ1-4, the V gene TRBV7-6; D unclear. CDR1 and CDR2 from the germline V gene are SGHVS and FNYEAQ. Trimming took off 0 bases at V and 3 bases at J, with 11 bases between the two ends. The CDR3 has 16 residues. This CDR3 reads CASSLAAQMANEKLFF. In DNA form, the CDR3 reads TGTGCCAGCAGCTTAGCGGCACAGATGGCTAATGAAAAACTGTTTTTT.

This clone was detected a few times. The V gene is TRBV13, the J gene TRBJ2-7; TRBD1 agrees at 9 bases. V dropped 5 bases and J dropped 3; count of bases not matched to a gene: 14. In germline, CDR1 is PRHDT, CDR2 FYEKMQ (reference sequence). The CDR3 sequence is 17 residues long. The CDR3 nucleotides are TGTGCCAGCAGCCCCGATCAAATGGACAGGGGTTACTACGAGCAGTACGTC. Its protein is CASSPDQMDRGYYEQYV.

This chain joins TRBV9 and TRBJ1-3; 7 bases align to TRBD1. J was trimmed by 0 bases and V by 0 bases; bases with no gene match: 12. The length of the CDR3 is 19 residues. Per the germline V gene, CDR1 is SGDLS and CDR2 is YYNGEE. DNA for the CDR3: TGTGCCAGCAGCGTAGAAGGCAGGTGGACAGGCTACTCTGGAAACACCATATATTTT. Protein product: CASSVEGRWTGYSGNTIYF.

This clone was observed once. The chain carries TRBV7-2 and TRBJ2-5; D not resolved. V gave up 1 base and J gave up 6 bases, with 9 bases separating them. The CDR3 contains 13 residues. Germline V lookup: CDR1 SGHTA, CDR2 FQGNSA. Here the CDR3 reads CASSLGLGKTQYF. For the CDR3, the DNA is TGTGCCAGCAGCTTAGGCTTGGGCAAGACCCAGTACTTC.

The table lists this clone with a count of one. J is TRBJ1-1 and V is TRBV7-9; D is possibly TRBD1 (6 bases). The CDR3 has 14 amino acids. Trimming took off 1 base at V and 7 bases at J, with 13 bases between the two ends. Looked up from germline, CDR1 is SEHNR and CDR2 is FQNEAQ (reference sequence). CDR3 sequence reads: CASSLGQGRDEAFF. CDR3 DNA sequence: TGTGCCAGCAGCTTAGGGCAGGGGAGGGATGAAGCTTTCTTT.

The J gene is TRBJ1-1, the V gene TRBV2, with D maybe TRBD1 (5 bases). The germline CDR1 and CDR2 sequences are SNHLY and FYNNEI. V lost 6 bases, J lost 8 bases, and 10 bases lay in between. The CDR3 totals 11 residues. CDR3 protein: CASSWGGEAFF. CDR3 DNA sequence: TGTGCCAGCAGCTGGGGGGGAGAAGCTTTCTTT.

The chain combines TRBV19 with TRBJ1-6; possible D gene TRBD1, 6 bases. The CDR3 contains 15 residues. Trimming removed 7 bases from V and 0 bases from J, with 10 bases in between. Germline CDR1 is LNHDA and CDR2 is SQIVND (reference sequence). The CDR3 nucleotides read TGTGCCAGTAAGGACAGTTACTCCTATAATTCACCCCTCCACTTT. This translates into CASKDSYSYNSPLHF. Filled out from reference TRBV19 and TRBJ1-6, the complete variable domain reads DGGITQSPKYLFRKEGQNVTLSCEQNLNHDAMYWYRQDPGQGLRLIYYSQIVNDFQKGDIAEGYSVSREKKESFPLTVTSAQKNPTAFYLCASKDSYSYNSPLHFGNGTRLTVT.

The rearrangement links TRBV28 to TRBJ2-1; the match to TRBD1 covers 8 bases. This CDR3 has 14 amino acids. V gave up 2 bases and J gave up 6 bases; unmatched junction bases: 3. The germline V gene encodes CDR1 MDHEN and CDR2 SYDVKM. CDR3 bases: TGTGCCAGCAGTTTAGGACAGGGCATCAATGAGCAGTTCTTC. Translation: CASSLGQGINEQFF.

The CDR3 protein is CASSPGQGATNYGYTF. The CDR3 nucleotides are TGTGCCAGCAGCCCGGGACAGGGGGCCACTAACTATGGCTACACCTTC. The chain employs TRBV5-4 and TRBJ1-2; 12 bases agree with TRBD1. Trimming cost V 4 bases and J 0 bases; bases outside gene matches: 4. This CDR3 contains 16 residues. From germline, CDR1 is SGHNT and CDR2 YYREEE (reference sequence).

The chain has TRBV6-1 and TRBJ2-7; 13 nucleotides align to TRBD2. CDR3 length: 16 amino acids. J lost 0 bases, V lost 4 bases, and 3 bases had no gene match. Germline V gene lookup returns CDR1 MNHNS and CDR2 SASEGT. This chain's CDR3 is CASSGRLAGGSYEQYF. CDR3 in DNA: TGTGCCAGCAGTGGACGACTAGCGGGAGGCTCCTACGAGCAGTACTTC.

V and J are TRBV4-2 and TRBJ1-6; D is uncertain. The CDR3 has 16 amino acids. Germline V gene lookup returns CDR1 LGHNA and CDR2 YNFKEQ. V shed 1 base and J shed 0 bases, with 7 bases lying between them. The CDR3 coding sequence is TGTGCCAGCAGCCAAGTTGGCAGCTCCTATAATTCACCCCTCCACTTT. Translating it yields CASSQVGSSYNSPLHF.